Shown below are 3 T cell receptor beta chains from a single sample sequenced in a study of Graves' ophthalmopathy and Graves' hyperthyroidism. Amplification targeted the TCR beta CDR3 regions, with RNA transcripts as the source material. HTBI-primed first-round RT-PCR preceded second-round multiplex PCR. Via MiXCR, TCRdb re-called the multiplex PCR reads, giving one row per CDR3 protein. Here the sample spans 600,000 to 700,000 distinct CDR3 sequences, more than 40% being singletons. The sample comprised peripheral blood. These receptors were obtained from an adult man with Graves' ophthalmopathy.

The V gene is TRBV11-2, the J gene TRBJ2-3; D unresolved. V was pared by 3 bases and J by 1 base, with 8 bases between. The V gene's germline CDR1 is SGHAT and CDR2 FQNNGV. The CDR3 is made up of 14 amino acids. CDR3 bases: TGTGCCAGCAGCTTCCGACGAGGCACAGATACGCAGTATTTT. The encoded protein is CASSFRRGTDTQYF.

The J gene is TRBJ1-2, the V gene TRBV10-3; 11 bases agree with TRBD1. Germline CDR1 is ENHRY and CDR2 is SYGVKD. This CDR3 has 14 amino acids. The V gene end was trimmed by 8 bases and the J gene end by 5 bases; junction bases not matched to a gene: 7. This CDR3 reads CAILRTGGRYGYTF. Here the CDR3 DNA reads TGTGCCATCTTGAGGACAGGGGGCAGGTATGGCTACACCTTC.

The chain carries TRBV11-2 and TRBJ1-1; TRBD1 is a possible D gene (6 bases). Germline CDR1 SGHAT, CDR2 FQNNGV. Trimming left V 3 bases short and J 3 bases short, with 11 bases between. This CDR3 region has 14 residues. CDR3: CASSFYDRYTEAFF. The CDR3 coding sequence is TGTGCCAGCAGCTTTTACGACAGGTACACTGAAGCTTTCTTT.